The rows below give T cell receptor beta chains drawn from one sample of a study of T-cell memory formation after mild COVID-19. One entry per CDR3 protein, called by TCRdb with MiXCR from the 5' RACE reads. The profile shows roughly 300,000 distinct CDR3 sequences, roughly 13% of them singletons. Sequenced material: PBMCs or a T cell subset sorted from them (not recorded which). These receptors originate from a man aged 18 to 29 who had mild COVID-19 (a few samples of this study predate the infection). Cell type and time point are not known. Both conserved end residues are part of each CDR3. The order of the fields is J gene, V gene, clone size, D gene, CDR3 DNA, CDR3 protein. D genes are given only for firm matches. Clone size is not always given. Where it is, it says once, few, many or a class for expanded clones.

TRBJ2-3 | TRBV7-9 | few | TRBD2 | TGTGCCAGCAGCCTTAGCGGGGTGGGAGATACGCAGTATTTT | CASSLSGVGDTQYF
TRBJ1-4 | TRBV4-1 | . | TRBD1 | TGCGCCAGCAGTCCAAACACAGGGGGAGAAAAACTGTTTTTT | CASSPNTGGEKLFF
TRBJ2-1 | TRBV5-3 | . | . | TGTGCCAGAAGCCCCAGGGCGGCCTACAATGAGCAGTTCTTC | CARSPRAAYNEQFF
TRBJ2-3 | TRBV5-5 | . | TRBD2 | TGTGCCAGCAGCATGGGACTAGCGGGGCCAGATACGCAGTATTTT | CASSMGLAGPDTQYF
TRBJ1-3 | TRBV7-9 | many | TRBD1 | TGTGCCAGCAGCCTAGGGACAGGCGAAAACACCATATATTTT | CASSLGTGENTIYF
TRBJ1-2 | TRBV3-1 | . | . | TGTGCCAGCAGCCGGACGGCTGCCTATGGCTACACCTTC | CASSRTAAYGYTF
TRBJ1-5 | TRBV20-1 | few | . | TGCAGTGCTTCTCTTCCGGACAGCAATCAGCCCCAGCATTTT | CSASLPDSNQPQHF
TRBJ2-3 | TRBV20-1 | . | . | TGCAGTGCTAGTAGTTCCCCCCCAGATACGCAGTATTTT | CSASSSPPDTQYF
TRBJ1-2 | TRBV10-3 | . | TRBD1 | TGTGCCATCAAAATGACAGGGCTTACCTATGGCTACACCTTC | CAIKMTGLTYGYTF
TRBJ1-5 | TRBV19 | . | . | TGTGCCAGTGGCCCGACCGTCTATAGCAATCAGCCCCAGCATTTT | CASGPTVYSNQPQHF
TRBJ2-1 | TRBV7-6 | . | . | TGTGCCAGCAGCAGCTGGGGGCGGGACAATGAGCAGTTCTTC | CASSSWGRDNEQFF
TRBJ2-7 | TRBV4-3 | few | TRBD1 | TGCGCCAGCAGGGGCTCGGCGTATTTTGTCAGGGGGCTTTCCTACGAGCAGTACTTC | CASRGSAYFVRGLSYEQYF
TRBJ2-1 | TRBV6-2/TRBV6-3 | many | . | TGTGCCAGCAGTTACCTGGCGGGGCGGCATGAGCAGTTCTTC | CASSYLAGRHEQFF
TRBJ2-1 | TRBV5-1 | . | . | TGCGCCAGCAGCTTGGATGCGTCAGCCTACAATGAGCAGTTCTTC | CASSLDASAYNEQFF
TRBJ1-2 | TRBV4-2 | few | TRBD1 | TGTGCCAGCAGCCTGACAGGGAAAAACTATGGCTACACCTTC | CASSLTGKNYGYTF
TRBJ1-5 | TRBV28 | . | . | TGTGCCAGCCTTGAGGAGGGACATTTTCAGCCCCAGCATTTT | CASLEEGHFQPQHF
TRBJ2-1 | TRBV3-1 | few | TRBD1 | TGTGCCAGCAGCCTCGGACAGGGGGACTCCTACAATGAGCAGTTCTTC | CASSLGQGDSYNEQFF
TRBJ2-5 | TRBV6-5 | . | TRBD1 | TGTGCCACCCAGCGGACCGGGACAGGGCCCCTGGAGACCCAGTACTTC | CATQRTGTGPLETQYF
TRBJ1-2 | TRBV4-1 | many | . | TGCGCCAGCAGCCAGCCAACCAGGAGATCTAACTATGGCTACACCTTC | CASSQPTRRSNYGYTF
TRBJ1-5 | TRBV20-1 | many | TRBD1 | TGCAGTGCAAAGACAGGGGTCAATCAGCCCCAGCATTTT | CSAKTGVNQPQHF
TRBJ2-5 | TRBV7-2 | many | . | TGTGCCAGCAGCTTAGCTGGGACCCAAGAGACCCAGTACTTC | CASSLAGTQETQYF
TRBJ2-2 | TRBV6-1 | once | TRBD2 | TGTGCCACCACTACGCCGGGGTGGGCTAGCGGGGCCGGGGAGCTGTTTTTT | CATTTPGWASGAGELFF
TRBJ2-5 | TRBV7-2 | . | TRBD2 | TGTGCCAGCAGACCATTCGCGGGGGGGCAGGAGACCCAGTACTTC | CASRPFAGGQETQYF
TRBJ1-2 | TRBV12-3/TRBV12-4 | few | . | TGTGCCTCACGGGAATTAGCTAACTATGGCTACACCTTC | CASRELANYGYTF
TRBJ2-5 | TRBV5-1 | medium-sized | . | TGTGCCAGCAGCTTAGAGGGCCAAGAGACCCAGTACTTC | CASSLEGQETQYF
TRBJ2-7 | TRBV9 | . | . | TGTGCCAGCAGCGTAGATGAGACAGTATCCTACGAGCAGTACTTC | CASSVDETVSYEQYF
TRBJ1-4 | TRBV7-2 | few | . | TGTGCCAGCAGCTCGAGTGCAACTAATGAAAAACTGTTTTTT | CASSSSATNEKLFF
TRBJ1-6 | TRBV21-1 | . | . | TGTGCCAGCAGCATCGGGGGTTGGGATTCACCCCTCCACTTT | CASSIGGWDSPLHF
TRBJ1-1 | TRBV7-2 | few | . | TGTGCCAGCAGCGGACGTCAGGGGTTCGGCACTGAAGCTTTCTTT | CASSGRQGFGTEAFF
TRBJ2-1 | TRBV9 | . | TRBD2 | TGTGCCAGCAGCGTCGCGGGGGGGCTAGCGGAGCAGTTCTTC | CASSVAGGLAEQFF
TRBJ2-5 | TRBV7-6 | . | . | TGTGCCAGCAGCTTAGGAGTGGTGGAGACCCAGTACTTC | CASSLGVVETQYF
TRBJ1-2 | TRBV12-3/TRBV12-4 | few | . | TGTGCCAGCAGTTCCCGTACGGGCTACACCTTC | CASSSRTGYTF
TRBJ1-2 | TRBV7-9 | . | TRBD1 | TGTGCCAGCAGCTCGACAGGGGGGAATGGCTACACCTTC | CASSSTGGNGYTF
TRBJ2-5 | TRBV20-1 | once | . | TGCAGTGCTGGGTTCCAAGAGACCCAGTACTTC | CSAGFQETQYF
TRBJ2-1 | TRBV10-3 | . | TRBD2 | TGTGCCATCAGTAGGACCATACGGGAGGACAATGAGCAGTTCTTC | CAISRTIREDNEQFF
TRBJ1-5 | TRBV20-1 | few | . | TGCAGTGCTCTGGGTAGCAATCAGCCCCAGCATTTT | CSALGSNQPQHF
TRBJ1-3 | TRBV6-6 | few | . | TGTGCCAGCAGTTACTCGGGATCTGGAAACACCATATATTTT | CASSYSGSGNTIYF
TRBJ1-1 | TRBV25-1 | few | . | TGTGCCAGCAGTGTTTTGGGGGGTGAAGCTTTCTTT | CASSVLGGEAFF